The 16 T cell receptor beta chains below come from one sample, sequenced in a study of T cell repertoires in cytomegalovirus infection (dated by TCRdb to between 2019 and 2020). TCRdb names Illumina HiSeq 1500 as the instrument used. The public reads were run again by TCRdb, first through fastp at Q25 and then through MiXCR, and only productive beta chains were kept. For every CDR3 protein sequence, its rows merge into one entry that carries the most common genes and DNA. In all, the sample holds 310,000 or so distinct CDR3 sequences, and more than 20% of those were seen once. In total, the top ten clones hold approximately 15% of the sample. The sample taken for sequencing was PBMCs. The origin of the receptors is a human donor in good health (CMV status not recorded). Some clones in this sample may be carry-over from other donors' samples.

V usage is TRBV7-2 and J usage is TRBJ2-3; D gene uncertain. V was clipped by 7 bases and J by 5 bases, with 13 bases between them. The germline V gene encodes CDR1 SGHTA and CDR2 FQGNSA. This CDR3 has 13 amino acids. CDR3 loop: CASTPQRVDTQYF. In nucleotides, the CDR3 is TGTGCCAGCACCCCCCAAAGAGTAGATACGCAGTATTTT.

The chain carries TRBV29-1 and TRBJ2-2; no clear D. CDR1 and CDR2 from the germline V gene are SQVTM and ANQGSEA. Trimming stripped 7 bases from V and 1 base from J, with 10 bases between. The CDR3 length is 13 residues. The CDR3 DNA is TGCAGCGGAAAAGGGTGGAACACCGGGGAGCTGTTTTTT. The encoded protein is CSGKGWNTGELFF.

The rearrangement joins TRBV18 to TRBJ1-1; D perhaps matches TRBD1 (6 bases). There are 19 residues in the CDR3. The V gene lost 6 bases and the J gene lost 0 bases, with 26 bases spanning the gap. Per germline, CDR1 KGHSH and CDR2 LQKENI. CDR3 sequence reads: CASSRTNREDISLNTEAFF. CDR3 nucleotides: TGTGCCAGCTCCAGAACGAACAGGGAGGACATATCATTGAACACTGAAGCTTTCTTT.

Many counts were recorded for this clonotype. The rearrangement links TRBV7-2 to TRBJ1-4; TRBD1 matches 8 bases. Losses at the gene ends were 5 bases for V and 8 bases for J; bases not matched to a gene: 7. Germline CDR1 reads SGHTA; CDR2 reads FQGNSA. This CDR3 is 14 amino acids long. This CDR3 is CASSRGQGHEKLFF. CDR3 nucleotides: TGTGCCAGCAGCCGAGGACAGGGACACGAAAAACTGTTTTTT. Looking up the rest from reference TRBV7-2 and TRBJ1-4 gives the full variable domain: GAGVSQSPSNKVTEKGKDVELRCDPISGHTALYWYRQSLGQGLEFLIYFQGNSAPDKSGLPSDRFSAERTGGSVSTLTIQRTQQEDSAVYLCASSRGQGHEKLFFGSGTQLSVL.

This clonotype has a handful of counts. The chain's CDR3 is CASSTASGNTIYF. CDR3 DNA sequence: TGTGCCAGCAGTACAGCCTCTGGAAACACCATATATTTT. The V gene is TRBV12-3 or TRBV12-4, the J gene TRBJ1-3, with no clear D. The CDR3 sequence is 13 residues long. The V end was cut by 5 bases, the J end by 0 bases, with 5 bases between.

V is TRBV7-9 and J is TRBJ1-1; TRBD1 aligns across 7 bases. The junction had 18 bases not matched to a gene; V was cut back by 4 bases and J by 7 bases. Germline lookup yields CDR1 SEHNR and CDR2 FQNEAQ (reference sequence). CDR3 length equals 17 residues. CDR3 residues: CASSSTVGRGLRVEAFF. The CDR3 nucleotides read TGTGCCAGCAGCTCTACCGTGGGCAGGGGGTTACGGGTTGAAGCTTTCTTT.

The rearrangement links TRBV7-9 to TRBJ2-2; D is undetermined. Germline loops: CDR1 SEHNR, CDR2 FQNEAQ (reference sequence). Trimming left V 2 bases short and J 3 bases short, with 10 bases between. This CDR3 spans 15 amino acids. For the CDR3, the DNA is TGTGCCAGCAGCTTAAGAAGTGGGGACACCGGGGAGCTGTTTTTT. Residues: CASSLRSGDTGELFF. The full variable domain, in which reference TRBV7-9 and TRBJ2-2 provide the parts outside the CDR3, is DTGVSQNPRHKITKRGQNVTFRCDPISEHNRLYWYRQTLGQGPEFLTYFQNEAQLEKSRLLSDRFSAERPKGSFSTLEIQRTEQGDSAMYLCASSLRSGDTGELFFGEGSRLTVL.

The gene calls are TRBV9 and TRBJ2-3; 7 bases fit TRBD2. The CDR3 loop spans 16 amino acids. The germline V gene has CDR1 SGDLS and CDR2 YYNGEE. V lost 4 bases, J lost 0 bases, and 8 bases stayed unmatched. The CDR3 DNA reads TGTGCCAGCAGCCCACCGGGACTAACTAGCACAGATACGCAGTATTTT. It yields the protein CASSPPGLTSTDTQYF.

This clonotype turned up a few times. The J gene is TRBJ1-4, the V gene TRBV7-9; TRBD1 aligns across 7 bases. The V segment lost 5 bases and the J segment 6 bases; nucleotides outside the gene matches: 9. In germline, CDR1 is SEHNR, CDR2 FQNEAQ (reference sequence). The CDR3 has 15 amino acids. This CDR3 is CASSTSQGQDEKLFF. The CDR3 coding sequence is TGTGCCAGCAGCACCTCACAGGGGCAGGATGAAAAACTGTTTTTT.

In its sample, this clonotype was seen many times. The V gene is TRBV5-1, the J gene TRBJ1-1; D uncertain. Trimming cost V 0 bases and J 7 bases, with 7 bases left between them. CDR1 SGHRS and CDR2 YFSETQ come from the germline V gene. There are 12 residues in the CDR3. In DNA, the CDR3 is TGCGCCAGCAGCTTGGTCGGGGTTGAAGCTTTCTTT. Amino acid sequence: CASSLVGVEAFF.

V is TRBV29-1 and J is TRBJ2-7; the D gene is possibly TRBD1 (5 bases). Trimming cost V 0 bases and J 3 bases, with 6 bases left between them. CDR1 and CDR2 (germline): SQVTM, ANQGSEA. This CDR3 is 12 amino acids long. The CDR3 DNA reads TGCAGCGTTGAAGATCAGGGCTACGAGCAGTACTTC. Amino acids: CSVEDQGYEQYF.

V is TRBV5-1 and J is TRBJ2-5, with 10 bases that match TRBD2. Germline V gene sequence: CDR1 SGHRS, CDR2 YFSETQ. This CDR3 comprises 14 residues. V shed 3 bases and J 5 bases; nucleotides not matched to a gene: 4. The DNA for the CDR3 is TGCGCCAGCAGCTACCTAGCGGGAGTGGAGACCCAGTACTTC. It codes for CASSYLAGVETQYF.

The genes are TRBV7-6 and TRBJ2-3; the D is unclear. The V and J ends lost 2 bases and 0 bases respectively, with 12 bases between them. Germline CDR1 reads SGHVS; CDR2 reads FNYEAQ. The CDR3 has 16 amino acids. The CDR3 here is CASSLNYVGSTDTQYF. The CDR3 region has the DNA TGTGCCAGCAGCTTAAACTATGTGGGGAGCACAGATACGCAGTATTTT.

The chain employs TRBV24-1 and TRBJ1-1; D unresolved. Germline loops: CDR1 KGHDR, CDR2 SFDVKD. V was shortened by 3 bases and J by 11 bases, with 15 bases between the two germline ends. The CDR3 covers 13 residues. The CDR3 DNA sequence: TGTGCCACCAGTGATCTTGACTCTCGCGGGGCTTTCTTT. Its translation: CATSDLDSRGAFF.

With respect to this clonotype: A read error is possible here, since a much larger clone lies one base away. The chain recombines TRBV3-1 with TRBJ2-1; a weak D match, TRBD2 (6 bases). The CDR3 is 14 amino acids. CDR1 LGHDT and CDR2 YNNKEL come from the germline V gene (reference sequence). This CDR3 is CTSSQTSSRNEQFF. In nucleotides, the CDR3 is TGTACCAGCAGCCAAACTAGCTCCCGGAATGAGCAGTTCTTC.

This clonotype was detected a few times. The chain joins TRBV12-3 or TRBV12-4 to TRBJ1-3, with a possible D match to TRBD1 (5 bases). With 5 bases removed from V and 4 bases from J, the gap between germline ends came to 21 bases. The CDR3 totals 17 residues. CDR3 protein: CASSATNWGLGGNTIYF. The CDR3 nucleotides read TGTGCCAGCAGTGCCACCAATTGGGGACTAGGAGGAAACACCATATATTTT.